This entry describes one TCR beta chain. Its specificity is unknown. The entry originates in a study of vaccination and CD4 T cells after COVID-19. Overall study context: The study collected post-vaccine samples a median 72 days after dose two, with a range of 14 to 241. Cellular stimulation was performed using overlapping spike peptides derived from SARS-CoV-2, HCoV-NL63, HCoV-OC43 and HCoV-229E.

The sample's treatment: roughly 10-day PBMC culture with coronavirus spike peptide pools or control peptides (ViraFEST assay). The Oncomine TCR Beta short-read assay was applied to DNA of cultured CD4+ T cells. Genomic DNA was taken out of cultured CD4+ T cells by extraction. Via MiXCR, TCRdb re-called the PCR reads, giving one row per CDR3 protein. This sample has 8,500 to 13,000 distinct CDR3 sequences, with over 35% found just once. The CDR3 consists of 15 residues. J gave up 3 bases and V 6 bases, and 11 bases lay outside the gene matches. Germline V gene sequence: CDR1 MNHNS, CDR2 SASEGT. The chain links TRBV6-1 to TRBJ2-7; 7 bases match TRBD1. The material sequenced was CD4+ T cells from blood, cultured in vitro. The TCR comes from a human donor who had recovered from COVID-19. The CDR3 DNA sequence: TGTGCCAGCAGGTCCCTTTTCGGGACAGTCTACGAGCAGTACTTC. It specifies CASRSLFGTVYEQYF.